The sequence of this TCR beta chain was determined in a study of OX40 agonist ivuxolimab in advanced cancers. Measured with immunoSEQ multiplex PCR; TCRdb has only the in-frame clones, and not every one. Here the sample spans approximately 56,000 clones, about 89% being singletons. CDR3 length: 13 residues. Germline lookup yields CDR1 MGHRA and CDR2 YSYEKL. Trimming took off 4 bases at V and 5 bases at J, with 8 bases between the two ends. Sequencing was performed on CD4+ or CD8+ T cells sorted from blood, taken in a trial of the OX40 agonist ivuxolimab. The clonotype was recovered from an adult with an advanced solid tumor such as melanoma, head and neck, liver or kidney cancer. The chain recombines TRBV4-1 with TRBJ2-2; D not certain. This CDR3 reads CASSPGRTGELFF. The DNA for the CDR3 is TGCGCCAGCAGCCCAGGAAGAACCGGGGAGCTGTTTTTT.